This TCR beta chain was sequenced in a study of blood T cell repertoires in COVID-19. In the study overall: Italy, Spain and the United States were the sources of the convalescent and acute COVID-19 samples.

Germline CDR1 and CDR2: SGHRS and YFSETQ. The CDR3 runs 13 residues. The ends were cut back, 4 bases at V and 3 bases at J, with 11 bases in the middle. The authors' processing: Amplification from reference gene primers served as the basis for estimated nucleated cell counts. The assay was immunoSEQ multiplex PCR, and TCRdb's table has in-frame clones only and misses some. Clonal size and the V and J genes are those of that table, whereas D and trimming came from the DNA. The repertoire holds approximately 130,000 clones, with 60% to 85% as singletons. What was sequenced was peripheral blood. The sequence was obtained from an elderly man with acute or convalescent COVID-19. The rearrangement uses TRBV5-1 and TRBJ2-7; D might be TRBD1 (7 bases). The CDR3 here is CASSPGGFYEQYF. In DNA form, the CDR3 reads TGCGCCAGCAGCCCAGGGGGGTTCTACGAGCAGTACTTC.